Following are 10 T cell receptor beta chains from one sample sequenced in a study of blood T cell repertoires in COVID-19 (dated by TCRdb to the early 2020s). To prepare the library, the immunoSEQ multiplex PCR assay was applied. TCRdb obtained this table from immuneACCESS and retained in-frame rearrangements with V and J assigned. These tables miss some clones; where compared with another copy, unresolved V genes account for less than half of the shortfall, and the remainder is unexplained. The sample includes under 300,000 clones, with 88% observed a single time. The top ten hold under 0.95% of the sample. Sequences were obtained from peripheral blood. These receptors were obtained from a woman aged 25 to 39 with acute or convalescent COVID-19.

The chain is built from TRBV7-6 and TRBJ2-5; D is undetermined. Germline CDR1 reads SGHVS; CDR2 reads FNYEAQ. CDR3 length: 12 amino acids. The ends were cut back, 4 bases at V and 3 bases at J, with 6 bases in the middle. For the CDR3, the DNA is TGTGCCAGCAGCTCGTCGGAAGAGACCCAGTACTTC. This codes for CASSSSEETQYF.

The chain combines TRBV5-6 with TRBJ2-1, with D possibly TRBD2 on 6 matching bases. V lost 4 bases and J 5 bases, leaving 19 bases between the germline ends. The CDR3 contains 16 residues. Looked up from germline, CDR1 is SGHDT and CDR2 is YYEEEE. The CDR3 DNA follows: TGTGCCAGCAGCCAAATACTAGCTGAGATCCACAATGAGCAGTTCTTC. Protein product: CASSQILAEIHNEQFF.

This chain uses TRBV9 with TRBJ2-2; possible D gene TRBD2, 7 bases. CDR3 length: 16 amino acids. The germline V and J ends were trimmed by 5 bases and 5 bases, with 19 bases remaining between them. CDR1 is SGDLS, CDR2 YYNGEE, per germline. The CDR3: CASSYPGGAGTGELFF. CDR3 sequence (DNA): TGTGCCAGCAGTTACCCTGGGGGGGCCGGAACCGGGGAGCTGTTTTTT.

The rearrangement links TRBV10-1 to TRBJ2-1, with TRBD2 matching over 15 bases. Germline V gives CDR1 WNHNN, CDR2 SYGVQD (reference sequence). Trimming took 4 bases from V and 10 from J; bases not matched to a gene: 8. CDR3 length: 16 residues. CDR3 bases: TGCGCCAGCAGTGGGACTAGCGGGAGGGGATCGGGAGAGCAGTTCTTC. Amino acids: CASSGTSGRGSGEQFF.

This clone was detected a few times. V and J are TRBV29-1 and TRBJ2-7, with D perhaps TRBD2 (5 bases). V lost 1 base and J lost 4, with 8 bases in between. Germline values: CDR1 SQVTM, CDR2 ANQGSEA. There are 12 residues in the CDR3. CDR3: CSVEGREYEQYF. The DNA for the CDR3 is TGCAGCGTTGAAGGTAGGGAGTACGAGCAGTACTTC.

The chain joins TRBV5-1 to TRBJ1-4, with TRBD1 matching over 9 bases. The CDR3 is 17 amino acids. V lost 4 bases to trimming and J lost 7 bases; unmatched junction nucleotides: 14. Germline V gene lookup returns CDR1 SGHRS and CDR2 YFSETQ. The CDR3 bases are TGCGCCAGCAGCCAATCCATCTCCGGGACAGGGACTGAAAAACTGTTTTTT. Translation: CASSQSISGTGTEKLFF.

The chain uses TRBV29-1 and TRBJ2-5; the match to TRBD2 covers 8 bases. CDR3 length: 13 amino acids. With 8 bases clipped from V and 5 bases from J, the junction kept 10 bases outside the gene matches. CDR1 and CDR2 (germline): SQVTM, ANQGSEA. Here the CDR3 DNA reads TGCAGCAAAGGAGCGGGAGTGGGGGAGACCCAGTACTTC. Translating it yields CSKGAGVGETQYF. Using reference TRBV29-1 and TRBJ2-5 for the parts outside the CDR3, the full variable domain is SAVISQKPSRDICQRGTSLTIQCQVDSQVTMMFWYRQQPGQSLTLIATANQGSEATYESGFVIDKFPISRPNLTFSTLTVSNMSPEDSSIYLCSKGAGVGETQYFGPGTRLLVL.

This clone was seen once. The V gene is TRBV27, the J gene TRBJ1-5, with 8 bases identical to TRBD1. V lost 3 bases, J lost 4 bases, and 5 bases stayed unmatched. Germline-derived CDR1 and CDR2 are MNHEY and SMNVEV (reference sequence). The CDR3 runs to 15 residues. The CDR3 here is CASSFAGGSNQPQHF. CDR3 coding DNA: TGTGCCAGCAGTTTTGCAGGGGGCTCAAATCAGCCCCAGCATTTT.

The rearrangement links TRBV18 to TRBJ2-7; D perhaps matches TRBD2 (6 bases). CDR3 length: 15 amino acids. Germline CDR1 KGHSH, CDR2 LQKENI. V lost 4 bases and J 0 bases, leaving 13 bases between the germline ends. The CDR3 loop reads CASSLARRDSYEQYF. The CDR3 DNA follows: TGTGCCAGCTCACTCGCCAGGAGGGACTCCTACGAGCAGTACTTC.

The chain employs TRBV4-1 and TRBJ2-1; D is possibly TRBD2 (6 bases). From germline, CDR1 is MGHRA and CDR2 YSYEKL. V was cut by 0 bases and J by 10 bases, with 13 bases left in between. This CDR3 region has 14 residues. The CDR3, as DNA: TGCGCCAGCAGCCAAGAGCCGGGGGTAAGGGAGCAGTTCTTC. It translates to CASSQEPGVREQFF.